The clone carrying this T cell receptor (beta chain) was observed a single time. Profiled with immunoSEQ multiplex PCR; TCRdb holds only in-frame clones, not every one. The repertoire holds 63,000 or so clones, with under 90% as singletons. The data stem from a study of control samples from healthy donors and cancer patients. The TCR originated in a man aged 50-60 years in good health. The specimen sequenced was blood.

In DNA form, the CDR3 reads TGTGCCAGCAGTGACGGGACAGGGGGCGCCGAGCAGTACTTC. The encoded protein is CASSDGTGGAEQYF. The chain recombines TRBV6-4 with TRBJ2-7, with TRBD1 matching 12 bases. Losses at the gene ends were 2 bases for V and 6 bases for J; bases not matched to a gene: 2. Germline lookup yields CDR1 MRHNA and CDR2 SNTAGT. The CDR3 covers 14 residues.